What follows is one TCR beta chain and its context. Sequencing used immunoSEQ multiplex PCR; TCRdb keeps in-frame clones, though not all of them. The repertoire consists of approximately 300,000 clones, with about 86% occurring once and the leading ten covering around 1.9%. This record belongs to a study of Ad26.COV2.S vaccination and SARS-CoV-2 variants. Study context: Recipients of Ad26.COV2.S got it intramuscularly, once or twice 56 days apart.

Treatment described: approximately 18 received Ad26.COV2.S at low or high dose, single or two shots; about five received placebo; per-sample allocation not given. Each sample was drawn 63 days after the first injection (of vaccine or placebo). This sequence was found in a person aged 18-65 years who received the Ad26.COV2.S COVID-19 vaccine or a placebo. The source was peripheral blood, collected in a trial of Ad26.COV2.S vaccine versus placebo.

CDR3 sequence reads: CASSSRGLGSNQPQHF. The CDR3 DNA follows: TGTGCCAGCAGCTCACGTGGGTTAGGAAGCAATCAGCCCCAGCATTTT. The V call is TRBV7-2, the J call TRBJ1-5; D remains ambiguous. The length of the CDR3 is 16 residues. Trimming cost V 4 bases and J 1 base, with 14 bases left between them. Germline V gene sequence: CDR1 SGHTA, CDR2 FQGNSA.